This T cell receptor (beta chain) was recovered during a study of blood T cell repertoires in COVID-19. Study in general: PBMCs, B-cell-depleted T cells, or T cells provided the cDNA or gDNA that made up the material.

Those who participated ranged in age from roughly 18 to 90 years and resided in approximately 26 US areas. The recovered donors of Cohort 3 showed two negative PCRs, clearance, or symptom resolution. Authors' methods: From reference gene primer amplification, estimates of nucleated cell counts were derived. The assay was immunoSEQ multiplex PCR, and TCRdb's table has in-frame clones only and misses some. V and J calls plus clone size are reproduced from that table; the DNA served to infer D and trimming. Of 250,000 to 300,000 clones in the sample, around 89% were seen once. V gave up 4 bases and J gave up 6 bases; unmatched junction bases: 8. The germline V gene has CDR1 SGDLS and CDR2 YYNGEE. The CDR3 loop spans 15 amino acids.

The receptor was isolated from a man aged 40-49 years who had recovered from COVID-19. This chain links TRBV9 with TRBJ1-4; 8 bases line up with TRBD1. Material for sequencing was PBMCs or T cells enriched from blood (not recorded which). The CDR3, as DNA: TGTGCCAGCAGCCCACCAGGGGGCTCGGATGAAAAACTGTTTTTT. It is translated as CASSPPGGSDEKLFF.